This TCR beta chain was sequenced during a study of T cell responses to AZD1222 COVID-19 vaccine (dated by TCRdb to 2020 to 2022). The study in broad terms: Because spike-specific TCR depth and breadth did not differ between the two schedules, AZD1222 recipients who got a second dose at roughly 4 weeks were pooled with those who got a second dose at roughly 12 weeks. A total of 230 or so trial participants underwent TCR sequencing, of whom around 200 received two doses of AZD1222 and some 25 received two doses of the MenACWY control vaccine. Enrollment into the trials was organized by age into subgroups of 18-55, 56-69 and 70-plus years, and those subgroups contained roughly 140, 27 and 60 TCR-sequenced participants, respectively.

Counted from cysteine to phenylalanine, this CDR3 has 11 amino acids. Only CDR3 DNA remains: 33 bases, in frame from the first base. Taken from the germline V gene, the CDR1 and CDR2 loops are SGHDT and YYEEEE. V gives up 4 bases and J gives up 2 bases, and the segment between their germline ends measures 4 bases. The CDR3 regions of human TCRbeta chains were analyzed by immunosequencing. The published analysis was carried out like this. Repertoire TCRs were checked for matches against a reference library of SARS-CoV-2-specific TCRs that had been generated using the MIRA antigen-specificity platform. Breadth meant the fraction of unique TCRs that were SARS-CoV-2-associated, whereas depth meant the fraction of total T cells that were SARS-CoV-2-associated. Using the MIRA data, each spike-specific TCR was mapped to the spike region that the TCR reacts to and placed in a CD4 or CD8 class. Log10-transformed breadth and depth values were compared by one-way ANOVA with Sidak's multiple comparisons tests. TCRdb took over this immuneACCESS table, retaining in-frame rearrangements with V and J assigned. Such tables are incomplete; in checked studies, under half of the missing clones stem from an unresolved V gene, and the remainder is unexplained. V, J and clone size are taken as reported in that table, and D and trimming were inferred from the DNA itself. Counted in this sample were 150,000 to 200,000 clones; approximately 94% of them appeared once. Approximately 0.64% of the sample goes to the ten largest clones.

What the research found in general, with its limitations: Vaccine-associated CD4 TCRs spanned the whole spike protein, with dominant responses in regions 160-218 and 743-854. Participants were mostly white British, with more females than males. The authors suggested clonal diversity may have been underestimated. Because no samples from the day 14 peak response were available, repertoires could be characterized only after the peak T cell response. Only 5 to 7 AZD1222 recipients were SARS-CoV-2 seropositive at baseline, limiting conclusions about previously exposed vaccinees. Nearly half of unique spike-specific TCRs reportedly recognized epitopes outside regions mutated in the B.1.351 and B.1.1.7 variants. The 56-69-year group was small, and its depth increase did not reach significance, likely because of low power. A significant rise in spike-specific TCR breadth and depth was observed after two AZD1222 doses relative to day 0 and relative to MenACWY recipients.

Regarding this clone: The target of this receptor is not known. No base quality information exists; no much larger clone differs at one position.

The intended sense of this specimen's time point label: baseline before first vaccination. The vaccinee samples were drawn from two UK trials, COV001 and COV002, one of which was a single-blind randomized controlled phase 2/3 trial testing AZD1222 (ChAdOx1 nCoV-19) in healthy adults. For TCRbeta chain sequencing, PBMC samples from trial participants were taken at day 0 and at day 28 after the second dose. The chain is encoded by TRBV5-6 joined to TRBJ2-7; no D gene is confidently identified. The sample was peripheral blood, taken on day 0 of AZD1222 vaccination. The TCR was taken from an adult in good health. The CDR3 region has the sequence CASSVTYEQYF. The DNA sequence follows: TGTGCCAGCAGCGTTACCTACGAGCAGTACTTC.